This T cell receptor beta chain was profiled in a study of blood T cells in healthy people across ages. On this clonotype: Antigen: not known.

Isolation yielded PBMCs, at least 7 million per sample, in every case. For the second PCR, which ran for about 7 to 12 cycles, a sample-barcoded 5' primer and a J-beta primer mix were used. TCRdb re-analysed the 5' RACE reads in MiXCR, keeping a single row per CDR3 protein. The sample has 1.4 million to 1.5 million distinct CDR3 sequences; roughly 40% are singletons. The V gene's germline CDR1 is SGHRS and CDR2 YFSETQ. The CDR3 covers 13 residues. Deletions cut 6 bases from V and 3 bases from J, with 13 bases between. Findings and limits, study-wide: The study could not conclusively compare naive and antigen-experienced cells, given its unsorted PBMCs. It was found that TCR beta diversity correlated strongly with the percentage of naive T cells.

Sequenced sample: blood. The rearrangement links TRBV5-1 to TRBJ2-7; D remains unclear. This TCR was recovered from a woman younger than 30 in good health. The CDR3 is CASTNLMGYEQYF. DNA of the CDR3: TGCGCCAGCACTAACCTTATGGGCTACGAGCAGTACTTC. The variable domain in full, with the rest retrieved from reference TRBV5-1 and TRBJ2-7, is KAGVTQTPRYLIKTRGQQVTLSCSPISGHRSVSWYQQTPGQGLQFLFEYFSETQRNKGNFPGRFSGRQFSNSRSEMNVSTLELGDSALYLCASTNLMGYEQYFGPGTRLTVT.